The rows below give T cell receptor beta chains drawn from one sample of a study of cytomegalovirus exposure and HLA in healthy donors. The data were produced by immunoSEQ multiplex PCR, yet TCRdb's version contains in-frame clones alone and is incomplete. This table holds about 170,000 clones, approximately 73% found once. The sequencing input was PBMCs. These receptors were collected from a young woman in good health and CMV-seropositive. The CDR3 runs from the conserved cysteine through the conserved F or W. D genes are given only for firm matches. Clone size is shown for a subset of rows, as once, few, many or a class of expanded clone.

-	TRBJ2-1	TRBD2	TRBV9	TGTGCCAGCAGGGGTGGACTAGCGGGGCATAGCTCCTACAATGAGCAGTTCTTC	CASRGGLAGHSSYNEQFF
-	TRBJ2-1	TRBD2	TRBV5-1	TGCGCCAGCAGCCAGACTAGCGGGGGGGCTGGAGGGCAGTTCTTC	CASSQTSGGAGGQFF
-	TRBJ2-7	-	TRBV7-2	TGTGCCAGCAGCTTGCGACAGGCCCTGGACGAGCAGTACTTC	CASSLRQALDEQYF
-	TRBJ2-7	TRBD2	TRBV5-4	TGTGCCAGCAGCACTACTAGCGGGGGCCCCTACGAGCAGTACTTC	CASSTTSGGPYEQYF
few	TRBJ2-2	-	TRBV10-3	TGTGCCATCAGTGAGTCTGACAGGAAGGTTTACACCGGGGAGCTGTTTTTT	CAISESDRKVYTGELFF
few	TRBJ1-2	-	TRBV15	TGTGCCACCAGTACAAATACAGGGTATGGCTACACCTTC	CATSTNTGYGYTF
few	TRBJ2-2	-	TRBV28	TGTGCCAGCAGTTCTGGGGGCAACACCGGGGAGCTGTTTTTT	CASSSGGNTGELFF
-	TRBJ2-5	TRBD2	TRBV15	TGTGCCACCAGCTCCCAGCTAGCGGGGGGCGGAACCCAGTACTTC	CATSSQLAGGGTQYF
-	TRBJ2-7	TRBD2	TRBV5-4	TGTGCCAGCGGCCGGGGGGGGGCGAGCTACGAGCAGTACTTC	CASGRGGASYEQYF
-	TRBJ2-1	-	TRBV7-9	-	CASSPSGGHFGEQFF
-	TRBJ2-3	TRBD1	TRBV30	TGTGCCTGGGGTTCCGGGACAGGGACAGATACGCAGTATTTT	CAWGSGTGTDTQYF
-	TRBJ1-1	-	TRBV6-5	TGTGCCAGCAGTTACACCGAATTGACACTGAACACTGAAGCTTTCTTT	CASSYTELTLNTEAFF
-	TRBJ1-1	-	TRBV30	TGTGCCTGGAGTGTAGGGATAGCGGCCACTGAAGCTTTCTTT	CAWSVGIAATEAFF
-	TRBJ1-4	-	TRBV15	TGTGCCACCAGCAGACAGGGGACTAATGAAAAACTGTTTTTT	CATSRQGTNEKLFF
-	TRBJ2-5	-	TRBV7-9	TGTGCCAGCAGCCCAGGACAGGGTAGGACTAGGGGGGAGACCCAGTACTTC	CASSPGQGRTRGETQYF
-	TRBJ2-3	-	TRBV6-5	TGTGCCAGCAGGGATACGGGACATAGCACAGATACGCAGTATTTT	CASRDTGHSTDTQYF
-	TRBJ2-5	TRBD1	TRBV6-5	TGTGCCAGCAGTTACTCGGCCGGGACAGCGCAAGAGACCCAGTACTTC	CASSYSAGTAQETQYF
-	TRBJ2-5	-	TRBV27	TGTGCCAGCAGTTTGACCCCCAGGGAGGAAGAGACCCAGTACTTC	CASSLTPREEETQYF
-	TRBJ2-1	TRBD2	TRBV7-3	TGTGCCAGCAGCTCCGATACTAGCGGGGGGATGCAGTTCTTC	CASSSDTSGGMQFF
-	TRBJ1-2	TRBD1	TRBV2	TGTGCCAGCAGGGTTGACAGGGGGTCAGATGGCTACACCTTC	CASRVDRGSDGYTF
few	TRBJ1-3	-	TRBV11-1	TGTGCCAGCACTCGTGCGGGGGATTCTGGAAACACCATATATTTT	CASTRAGDSGNTIYF
-	TRBJ2-7	TRBD2	TRBV15	TGTGCCACCAGCAAAGCCGGGACTAGCGAGCAGTACTTC	CATSKAGTSEQYF
-	TRBJ1-2	-	TRBV4-3	TGCGCCAGCAGCCAAGATCCATCCTATGGCTACACCTTC	CASSQDPSYGYTF
once	TRBJ1-2	TRBD1	TRBV25-1	TGTGCCAGCGGGGAGGACAGGGGGCCGAACTATGGCTACACCTTC	CASGEDRGPNYGYTF
few	TRBJ2-7	-	TRBV10-3	TGTGCCATCAGTGAGTGGGGGCTCGACTCCTACGAGCAGTACTTC	CAISEWGLDSYEQYF
-	TRBJ1-1	-	TRBV2	TGTGCCAGCAGTCAAGGGACACTCACGATGAACACTGAAGCTTTCTTT	CASSQGTLTMNTEAFF
once	TRBJ1-1	-	TRBV5-1	TGCGCCGGCAGCTCCTTTAACACTGAAGCTTTCTTT	CAGSSFNTEAFF
few	TRBJ1-4	TRBD1	TRBV9	TGTGCCAGCAGCGGTTCAGGGGGAACTAATGAAAAACTGTTTTTT	CASSGSGGTNEKLFF
-	TRBJ1-4	-	TRBV4-3	TGCGCCAGCAGCCAAGACAGGGTTTCGGAAAAACTGTTTTTT	CASSQDRVSEKLFF
-	TRBJ2-5	TRBD2	TRBV13	TGTGCCAGCAGCATAGCGCGGGGGGTCGAAGAGACCCAGTACTTC	CASSIARGVEETQYF
-	TRBJ2-3	-	TRBV7-3	TGTGCCAGCAGTTCACGACACCCCACAGATACGCAGTATTTT	CASSSRHPTDTQYF
-	TRBJ2-7	-	TRBV5-4	TGTGCCAGCAGCTTCCAAGGGACTCATTACGAGCAGTACTTC	CASSFQGTHYEQYF
-	TRBJ2-3	TRBD1	TRBV14	TGTGCCAGCAGCCATCGACAGGGAGAGACTGATACGCAGTATTTT	CASSHRQGETDTQYF
-	TRBJ2-1	TRBD2	TRBV9	TGTGCCAGCAGCACAAGCGGTGGACTAGCGACGTATGAGCAGTTCTTC	CASSTSGGLATYEQFF
-	TRBJ2-4	-	TRBV13	TGTGCCAGCAGCTTGCGTAGTTCCAAAAACATTCAGTACTTC	CASSLRSSKNIQYF
-	TRBJ2-2	-	TRBV6-4	TGTGCCAGCAGTGACGGGCAGGCTCTCAACACCGGGGAGCTGTTTTTT	CASSDGQALNTGELFF
-	TRBJ2-7	-	TRBV7-2	TGTGCCAGCAGCTTAGGGACTCCAGGTTACGAGCAGTACTTC	CASSLGTPGYEQYF
once	TRBJ2-1	TRBD1	TRBV5-1	TGCGCCAGCAGCAAGGACAGGGGTAGTGAGCAGTTCTTC	CASSKDRGSEQFF
-	TRBJ2-7	TRBD1	TRBV7-2	TGTGCCAGCAGCATAGGACAGGGCAACTACGAGCAGTACTTC	CASSIGQGNYEQYF